This TCR beta chain was identified in a study of regulatory T cells in long-lasting Graves disease. Study-level results: Favoring TRBV28, TRBJ1-2 and TRBJ2-5 was a feature seen in persistent disease.

This clonotype was counted many times. Its antigen is still unknown. Indicated time point: newly diagnosed GD, antithyroid drugs for less than 3 months. Extracted PBMC RNA gave rise to the TCR library. Patients came from an endocrinology department in Xi'an, China. The germline V and J ends were trimmed by 6 bases and 3 bases, with 18 bases remaining between them. The CDR3 covers 15 residues. From germline, CDR1 is SGHTA and CDR2 FQGNSA. Assembly of TCR beta libraries relied on iRepertoire HTBI primers together with Arm-PCR of CDR3 regions. TCRdb ran MiXCR on the multiplex PCR reads and lists one entry per CDR3 protein. The table records hundreds of thousands of distinct CDR3 sequences, about 15% of them present only once. Another study also made use of these data, one on T cells in Graves' hyperthyroidism and ophthalmopathy. As that study records: HTBI primers drove first-round RT-PCR of the TCR CDR3.

The specimen was peripheral blood mononuclear cells (PBMCs), collected at new diagnosis, from a patient treated with antithyroid drugs. The rearrangement uses TRBV7-2 and TRBJ2-7; D gene unclear. The origin of this receptor is a woman under 40 with Graves disease. The CDR3 protein is CASSSRPQRLYEQYF. CDR3 DNA: TGTGCCAGCAGTTCCCGACCACAGCGCCTCTACGAGCAGTACTTC.